The 10 T cell receptor beta chains in this list originate from one sample, sequenced in a study of T cells in women clearing cervical HPV infection. Generated by immunoSEQ multiplex PCR, the TCRdb table keeps only in-frame clones and is missing some. This sample's table has fewer than 40,000 clones. The material sequenced was blood buffy coat. The receptors were gathered from a woman aged 18 to 75 with a cervical HPV16 infection that either progressed to CIN3+ or cleared (not recorded which).

Turning to this clone: The CDR3 extends 3 residues past the end of the read, so its final part is completed from the germline J gene. The J gene is TRBJ2-3, the V gene TRBV5-1; 9 bases fit TRBD2. Germline V gene data show CDR1 as SGHRS and CDR2 as YFSETQ. After removal of 4 bases from V and 2 bases from J, the junction contained 8 bases not matched to a gene. CDR3 length: 16 amino acids. The part of the CDR3 DNA that was read is TGCGCCAGCAGCCCCTCCCCTAGCGGGGTCACAGATACG. Protein product: CASSPSPSGVTDT. The CDR3 in its entirety is CASSPSPSGVTDTQYF. Supplemented by reference TRBV5-1 and TRBJ2-3, the full variable domain reads KAGVTQTPRYLIKTRGQQVTLSCSPISGHRSVSWYQQTPGQGLQFLFEYFSETQRNKGNFPGRFSGRQFSNSRSEMNVSTLELGDSALYLCASSPSPSGVTDTQYFGPGTRLTVL.

Note on this clone: The read gets to within 3 residues of the CDR3 end, and the germline J gene fills in the rest. The chain has TRBV7-9 and TRBJ1-2, with D hard to call. The CDR3 contains 14 residues. Germline V gives CDR1 SEHNR, CDR2 FQNEAQ (reference sequence). Trimming pared 5 bases from V and 3 bases from J, leaving 13 bases between. CDR3 bases read: TGTGCCAGCAGCCCCCCTGCATCGGACTATGGC. It encodes CASSPPASDYG. The entire CDR3 sequence reads CASSPPASDYGYTF. The variable domain in full, completed from reference TRBV7-9 and TRBJ1-2, reads DTGVSQNPRHKITKRGQNVTFRCDPISEHNRLYWYRQTLGQGPEFLTYFQNEAQLEKSRLLSDRFSAERPKGSFSTLEIQRTEQGDSAMYLCASSPPASDYGYTFGSGTRLTVV.

As for this clone: Read data end 3 residues before the CDR3 end; the end is taken from the germline J gene. The V gene is TRBV7-8, the J gene TRBJ2-7, with D possibly being TRBD1 (5 bases). This CDR3 has 15 residues. Per germline, CDR1 SGHVS and CDR2 FQNEAQ. The V end lost 0 bases, the J end lost 0 bases, and 9 bases lay between the germline ends. The CDR3 loop is CASSLAGQGSYEQYF. CDR3 DNA (partial): TGTGCCAGCAGCTTAGCTGGCCAGGGCTCCTACGAG.

A note on this clone: Read data end 3 residues before the CDR3 end; the end is taken from the germline J gene. The chain combines TRBV20-1 with TRBJ2-5, with TRBD2 identical over 11 bases. Germline trimming cut 3 bases from V and 3 bases from J; bases unmatched to any gene: 9. The germline V gene has CDR1 DFQATT and CDR2 SNEGSKA (reference sequence). The CDR3 totals 16 residues. Partial CDR3 DNA: TGCAGTGCTAGCCCCCTTACTAGCGGGGGTGAAGAGACC. This translates into CSASPLTSGGEET. The whole CDR3 protein reads CSASPLTSGGEETQYF.

The CDR3 DNA, read in part, is TGCAGTGCTACACGACAGGGACAGTACCAAGAGACC. As protein: CSATRQGQYQET. The entire CDR3 protein is CSATRQGQYQETQYF. This rearrangement joins TRBV20-1 to TRBJ2-5, with 7 bases matching TRBD1. The read ends 3 residues shy of where the CDR3 ends; the end is completed using the germline J gene. This CDR3 spans 15 amino acids. Germline assignment: CDR1 DFQATT and CDR2 SNEGSKA (reference sequence). The J segment lost 0 bases and the V segment lost 4 bases, leaving 8 bases of the junction unmatched.

As for this clone: The CDR3 end is not reached by the read, which stops 3 residues before it; the germline J gene fills it in. The chain employs TRBV14 and TRBJ2-3; D might be TRBD1 (6 bases). The CDR3 is 16 amino acids. V lost 5 bases to trimming and J lost 3 bases, with 18 bases between them. The germline V gene has CDR1 SGHDN and CDR2 FVKESK. CDR3 residues: CASSKNRDFRTDTQYF. CDR3 bases read: TGTGCCAGCAGCAAGAACAGGGATTTCCGGACAGATACG.

To note about this clone: The read is 3 residues too short to cover the CDR3 end, so that end is filled in from the germline J gene. The V call is TRBV5-1, the J call TRBJ2-7; TRBD1 matches at 9 bases. Germline trimming cut 4 bases from V and 5 bases from J; bases unmatched to any gene: 7. CDR1 is SGHRS and CDR2 is YFSETQ in the germline V gene. This CDR3 is 14 amino acids long. The CDR3 reads CASSTGTGNDEQYF. The covered CDR3 bases are TGCGCCAGCAGCACCGGGACAGGGAACGACGAG.

Points on this clone: With the read ending 3 residues before the CDR3 end, the germline J gene is used to fill in that end. This chain joins TRBV7-6 and TRBJ1-4, with D tentatively TRBD1 (5 bases). Germline CDR1 SGHVS, CDR2 FNYEAQ. The V gene lost 11 bases and the J gene lost 5 bases, with 12 bases spanning the gap. This CDR3 region has 12 residues. CDR3 DNA (partial): TGTGCCTCCCGGGGGTCAAATGAAAAA. This translates into CASRGSNEK. From start to end, the CDR3 is CASRGSNEKLFF.

To note about this clone: The sequence runs out 3 residues before the end of the CDR3; the remainder is reconstructed from the germline J gene. This chain joins TRBV5-1 and TRBJ2-1; 16 positions agree with TRBD2. The CDR3 contains 20 residues. Unmatched junction bases numbered 9, after V lost 0 bases and J lost 3 bases. Germline lookup yields CDR1 SGHRS and CDR2 YFSETQ. The covered CDR3 bases are TGCGCCAGCAGCTTGGTACCCGGGACTAGCGGGGGGGCCTTCTACAATGAG. Its protein is CASSLVPGTSGGAFYNE. The whole CDR3 sequence is CASSLVPGTSGGAFYNEQFF. Full variable domain (outside the CDR3, taken from reference TRBV5-1 and TRBJ2-1): KAGVTQTPRYLIKTRGQQVTLSCSPISGHRSVSWYQQTPGQGLQFLFEYFSETQRNKGNFPGRFSGRQFSNSRSEMNVSTLELGDSALYLCASSLVPGTSGGAFYNEQFFGPGTRLTVL.

On this clone: The observed sequence ends 3 residues before the CDR3 terminus, with the missing tail filled in from the germline J gene. The rearrangement links TRBV5-1 to TRBJ1-1, with a possible D match to TRBD1 (5 bases). This CDR3 has 13 residues. CDR1 and CDR2 (germline): SGHRS, YFSETQ. The part of the CDR3 DNA that was read is TGCGCCAGCAGCGTGACAGTGACAGCGCAA. Translated, it gives CASSVTVTAQ. The whole CDR3 sequence is CASSVTVTAQAFF.